These T cell receptor beta chains were read from a single sample in a study of blood T cell repertoires in COVID-19. Clones were sequenced by immunoSEQ multiplex PCR, and TCRdb holds only the in-frame ones, with some missing. The data contain about 220,000 clones, roughly 80% of them singletons. The sequenced sample was peripheral blood. The receptor source for this set is a woman aged 60-70 years who had recovered from COVID-19. The CDR3 runs from the conserved cysteine through the conserved F or W. D genes are given only for firm matches.

D: -; J: TRBJ1-1; V: TRBV7-2; CDR3: CASSVKSLNTEAFF; DNA: TGTGCCAGCAGCGTTAAATCCCTGAACACTGAAGCTTTCTTT
D: TRBD1; J: TRBJ1-2; V: TRBV11-1; CDR3: CASSATGDYGYTF; DNA: TGTGCCAGCAGCGCGACAGGGGACTATGGCTACACCTTC
D: -; J: TRBJ1-1; V: TRBV10-3; CDR3: CAISDSVGRTEAFF; DNA: TGTGCCATCAGTGACAGTGTGGGGAGGACTGAAGCTTTCTTT
D: -; J: TRBJ2-3; V: TRBV9; CDR3: CASSVVGTERNTQYF; DNA: TGTGCCAGCAGCGTAGTCGGAACAGAAAGAAATACGCAGTATTTT
D: TRBD2; J: TRBJ2-3; V: TRBV4-3; CDR3: CASSLSGRTDTQYF; DNA: TGCGCCAGCAGCCTTAGCGGGCGCACAGATACGCAGTATTTT
D: -; J: TRBJ2-3; V: TRBV27; CDR3: CASSSRRGTDTQYF; DNA: TGTGCCAGCAGTTCGAGACGAGGGACAGATACGCAGTATTTT
D: TRBD2; J: TRBJ2-2; V: TRBV7-3; CDR3: CASSLLAGGLTGELFF; DNA: TGTGCCAGCAGCCTCCTAGCGGGGGGGCTCACCGGGGAGCTGTTTTTT
D: -; J: TRBJ1-2; V: TRBV7-9; CDR3: CASSLQVHGYTF; DNA: TGTGCCAGCAGCTTACAGGTTCATGGCTACACCTTC
D: TRBD1; J: TRBJ2-1; V: TRBV7-8; CDR3: CASSFPGGTYNEQFF; DNA: TGTGCCAGCAGCTTCCCAGGGGGAACCTACAATGAGCAGTTCTTC
D: -; J: TRBJ1-6; V: TRBV27; CDR3: CASSLNGDSPLHF; DNA: TGTGCCAGCAGTTTAAACGGGGATTCACCCCTCCACTTT
D: TRBD2; J: TRBJ2-3; V: TRBV9; CDR3: CASSVGFAGGPGDTQYF; DNA: TGTGCCAGCAGCGTAGGGTTTGCGGGGGGCCCGGGAGATACGCAGTATTTT
D: -; J: TRBJ2-7; V: TRBV14; CDR3: CASSRQASYEQYF; DNA: TGTGCCAGCAGCCGACAGGCCTCCTACGAGCAGTACTTC
D: -; J: TRBJ2-5; V: TRBV18; CDR3: CASSPFGRGQETQYF; DNA: TGTGCCAGCTCACCATTTGGGCGGGGCCAAGAGACCCAGTACTTC
D: TRBD1; J: TRBJ2-7; V: TRBV18; CDR3: CASSPGEGQGSYEQYF; DNA: TGTGCCAGCTCACCAGGGGAGGGACAGGGGAGCTACGAGCAGTACTTC
D: -; J: TRBJ1-3; V: TRBV5-1; CDR3: CASSIGTPGNTIYF; DNA: TGCGCCAGCAGCATCGGGACACCTGGAAACACCATATATTTT
D: -; J: TRBJ1-1; V: TRBV30; CDR3: CAWSFAGAGRKAFF; DNA: TGTGCCTGGAGTTTCGCGGGGGCTGGAAGAAAAGCTTTCTTT